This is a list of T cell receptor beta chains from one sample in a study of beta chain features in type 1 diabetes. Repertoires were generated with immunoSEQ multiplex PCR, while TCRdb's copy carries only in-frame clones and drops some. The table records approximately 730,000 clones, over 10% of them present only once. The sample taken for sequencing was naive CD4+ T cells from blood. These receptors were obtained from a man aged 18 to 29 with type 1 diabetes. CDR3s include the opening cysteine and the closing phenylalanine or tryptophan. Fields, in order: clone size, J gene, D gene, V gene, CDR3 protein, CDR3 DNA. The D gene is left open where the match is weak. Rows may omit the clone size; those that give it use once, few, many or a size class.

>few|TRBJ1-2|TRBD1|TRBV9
CASSAGTGDNGYTF
TGTGCCAGCAGCGCAGGGACAGGGGATAATGGCTACACCTTC
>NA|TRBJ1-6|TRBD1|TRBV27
CASSSPDRGGSPLHF
TGTGCCAGCAGTTCCCCCGACAGGGGAGGATCACCCCTCCACTTT
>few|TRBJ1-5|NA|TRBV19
CASGQFDNQPQHF
TGTGCCAGTGGACAGTTTGACAATCAGCCCCAGCATTTT
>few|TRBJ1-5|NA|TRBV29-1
CSVGEFNQPQHF
TGCAGCGTTGGCGAGTTCAATCAGCCCCAGCATTTT
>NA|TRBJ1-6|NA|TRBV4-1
CASSRPPQGTVGNSPLHF
TGCGCCAGCAGCCGACCGCCACAGGGAACAGTTGGGAATTCACCCCTCCACTTT
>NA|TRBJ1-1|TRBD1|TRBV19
CASSMETGYGTEAFF
TGTGCCAGTAGTATGGAGACAGGGTACGGTACTGAAGCTTTCTTT
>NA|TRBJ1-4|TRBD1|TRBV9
CASSAGTGGDEKLFF
TGTGCCAGCAGCGCGGGGACAGGGGGCGATGAAAAACTGTTTTTT
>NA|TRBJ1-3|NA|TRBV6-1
CASSPLIDTIYF
TGTGCCAGCAGTCCCCTGATCGACACCATATATTTT
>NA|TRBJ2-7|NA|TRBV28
CASSPRTVYEQYF
TGTGCCAGCAGTCCGAGGACAGTCTACGAGCAGTACTTC
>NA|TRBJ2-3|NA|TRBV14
CASSQDPNGWDTQYF
TGTGCCAGCAGCCAAGATCCAAATGGGTGGGATACGCAGTATTTT
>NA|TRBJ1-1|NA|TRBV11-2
CASSWGINTEAFF
TGTGCCAGCAGCTGGGGAATTAACACTGAAGCTTTCTTT
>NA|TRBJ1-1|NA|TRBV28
CASSFYQQNTEAFF
TGTGCCAGCAGTTTCTACCAGCAGAACACTGAAGCTTTCTTT
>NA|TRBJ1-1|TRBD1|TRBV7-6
CASSLQGAGTEAFF
TGTGCCAGCAGCCTACAGGGGGCCGGCACTGAAGCTTTCTTT
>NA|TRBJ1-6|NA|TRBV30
CAWSPKRKYSPLHF
TGTGCCTGGAGCCCAAAGCGAAAATACTCACCCCTCCACTTT
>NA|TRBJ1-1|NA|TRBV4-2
CASSPRGSTEAFF
TGTGCCAGCAGCCCACGGGGGAGCACTGAAGCTTTCTTT
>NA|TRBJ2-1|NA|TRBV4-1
CASSQPGRGVNEQFF
TGCGCCAGCAGCCAACCGGGCCGGGGTGTCAATGAGCAGTTCTTC
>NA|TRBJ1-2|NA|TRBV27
CASSLVANYGYTF
TGTGCCAGCAGTTTGGTGGCTAACTATGGCTACACCTTC
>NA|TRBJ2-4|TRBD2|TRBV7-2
CASSLLGGGSKNIQYF
TGTGCCAGCAGCCTGCTGGGGGGGGGATCCAAAAACATTCAGTACTTC
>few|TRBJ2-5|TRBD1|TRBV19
CASSTAGTAGETQYF
TGTGCCAGTAGTACAGCCGGGACAGCTGGGGAGACTCAGTACTTC
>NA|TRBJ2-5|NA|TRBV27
CASGVRAEETQYF
TGTGCCAGCGGCGTCCGGGCGGAGGAGACCCAGTACTTC
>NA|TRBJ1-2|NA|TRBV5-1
CASSLGQGLPPYGYTF
TGCGCCAGCAGCTTGGGCCAGGGCTTGCCCCCCTATGGCTACACCTTC
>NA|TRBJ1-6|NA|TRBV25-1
CASSEAGPIISPLHF
TGTGCCAGCAGTGAGGCAGGGCCTATCATTTCACCCCTCCACTTT
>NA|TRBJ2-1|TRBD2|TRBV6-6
CASSSGLAGNNEQFF
TGTGCCAGCAGTTCGGGACTAGCGGGAAACAATGAGCAGTTCTTC
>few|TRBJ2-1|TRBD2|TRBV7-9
CASSLISGVYNEQFF
TGTGCCAGCAGCTTAATCAGCGGGGTCTACAATGAGCAGTTCTTC
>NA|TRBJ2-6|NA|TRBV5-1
CASSLDLPGANVLTF
TGCGCCAGCAGCTTGGACCTACCTGGGGCCAACGTCCTGACTTTC
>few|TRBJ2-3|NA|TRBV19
CASSFLTDTQYF
TGTGCCAGTAGTTTCTTAACAGATACGCAGTATTTT
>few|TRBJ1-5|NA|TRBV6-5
CASSSAGPRQPQHF
TGTGCCAGCAGTTCCGCAGGGCCTCGGCAGCCCCAGCATTTT
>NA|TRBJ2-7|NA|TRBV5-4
CASSPTDDISYEQYF
TGTGCCAGCAGCCCGACTGATGACATCTCCTACGAGCAGTACTTC
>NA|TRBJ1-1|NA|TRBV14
CASSQGNVRTGTEAFF
TGTGCCAGCAGCCAAGGAAATGTGAGGACGGGGACTGAAGCTTTCTTT
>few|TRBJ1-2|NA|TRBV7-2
CASSLDNYGYTF
TGTGCCAGCAGCTTAGATAACTATGGCTACACCTTC
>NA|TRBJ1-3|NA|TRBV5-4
CASSLAGSLGNTIYF
TGTGCCAGCAGCTTGGCTGGATCCCTCGGAAACACCATATATTTT
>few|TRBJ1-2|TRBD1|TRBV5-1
CASSLGQGISLTNYGYTF
TGCGCCAGCAGCTTGGGACAGGGGATTTCGTTGACTAACTATGGCTACACCTTC
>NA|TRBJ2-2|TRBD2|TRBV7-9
CASSWEGRPSGELFF
TGTGCCAGCAGCTGGGAGGGACGCCCATCCGGGGAGCTGTTTTTT
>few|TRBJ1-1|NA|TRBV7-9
CASSRTAIDEAFF
TGTGCCAGCAGCCGGACAGCTATCGATGAAGCTTTCTTT
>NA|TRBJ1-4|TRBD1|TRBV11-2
CASSTTGDVEKLFF
TGTGCCAGCAGCACTACAGGGGACGTTGAAAAACTGTTTTTT
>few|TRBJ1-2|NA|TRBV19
CASASDLYGYTF
TGTGCCAGTGCTTCCGACCTCTATGGCTACACCTTC
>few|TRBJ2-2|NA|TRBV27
CASRLGPSNTGELFF
TGTGCCAGCAGATTGGGACCTTCGAACACCGGGGAGCTGTTTTTT
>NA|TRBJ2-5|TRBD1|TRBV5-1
CASSLASTGGLETQYF
TGCGCCAGCAGCTTGGCCTCGACAGGGGGGTTAGAGACCCAGTACTTC
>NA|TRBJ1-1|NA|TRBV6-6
CASSTRGLHTEAFF
TGTGCCAGCAGCACTAGGGGGTTGCACACTGAAGCTTTCTTT
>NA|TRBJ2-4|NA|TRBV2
CASRNLAKNIQYF
TGTGCCAGCCGCAACTTAGCCAAAAACATTCAGTACTTC
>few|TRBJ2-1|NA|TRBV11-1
CASRHRRGGGSYNEQFF
TGTGCCAGCAGACACCGAAGAGGGGGTGGCTCCTACAATGAGCAGTTCTTC
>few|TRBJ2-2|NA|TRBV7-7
CASSLVGPGELFF
TGTGCTAGCAGCTTAGTGGGTCCCGGGGAGCTGTTTTTT
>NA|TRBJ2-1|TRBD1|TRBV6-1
CASRDRGHEQFF
TGTGCCAGCAGGGACAGGGGGCATGAGCAGTTCTTC
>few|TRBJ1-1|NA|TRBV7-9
CASSPGGAKGAFF
TGTGCCAGCAGCCCCGGCGGGGCTAAGGGAGCTTTCTTT
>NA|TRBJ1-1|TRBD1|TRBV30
CAWTTTGSTEAFF
TGTGCCTGGACTACGACAGGGAGTACTGAAGCTTTCTTT
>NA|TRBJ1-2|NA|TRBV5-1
CASSPAEGPYGYTF
TGCGCCAGCAGCCCGGCGGAGGGGCCCTATGGCTACACCTTC